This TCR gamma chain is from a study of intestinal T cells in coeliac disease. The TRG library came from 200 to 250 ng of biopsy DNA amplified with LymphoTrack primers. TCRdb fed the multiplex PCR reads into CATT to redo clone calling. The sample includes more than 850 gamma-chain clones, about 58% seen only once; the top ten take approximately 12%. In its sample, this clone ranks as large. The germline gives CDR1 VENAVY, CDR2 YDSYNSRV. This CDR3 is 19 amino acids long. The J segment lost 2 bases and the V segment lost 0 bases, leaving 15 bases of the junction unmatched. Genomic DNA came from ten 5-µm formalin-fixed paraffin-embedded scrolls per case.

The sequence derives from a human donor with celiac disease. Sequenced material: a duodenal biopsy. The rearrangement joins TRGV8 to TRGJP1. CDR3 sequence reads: CATWDRPWGSFTTGWFKIF. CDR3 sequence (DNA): TGTGCCACCTGGGATAGGCCGTGGGGGAGTTTCACCACTGGTTGGTTCAAGATATTT.